This T cell receptor beta chain was found in a study of Ad26.COV2.S vaccination and SARS-CoV-2 variants. Study-level findings and limits: Vaccinees showed greater spike-specific TCR breadth than placebo recipients.

The CDR3 spans 12 residues. Germline V gene sequence: CDR1 SGHRS, CDR2 YFSETQ. The V gene lost 3 bases and the J gene lost 6 bases, with 9 bases spanning the gap. With regard to this clone: Its antigen is undetermined.

Libraries were prepared by immunoSEQ multiplex PCR; TCRdb keeps only in-frame clonotypes and omits some of them. The table shows about 350,000 clones, with around 90% occurring only once. The origin of this receptor is a human donor who had recovered from COVID-19. The J gene is TRBJ1-1, the V gene TRBV5-1; D unclear. This sample comprised peripheral blood, obtained after recovery from COVID-19. The DNA of the CDR3 is TGCGCCAGCAGCTCAGCCCCCGCTGAAGCTTTCTTT. It translates to CASSSAPAEAFF. The full variable domain, its missing parts supplied by reference TRBV5-1 and TRBJ1-1, is KAGVTQTPRYLIKTRGQQVTLSCSPISGHRSVSWYQQTPGQGLQFLFEYFSETQRNKGNFPGRFSGRQFSNSRSEMNVSTLELGDSALYLCASSSAPAEAFFGQGTRLTVV.